The 18 T cell receptor beta chains presented below share a single source sample, sequenced in a study of blood T cell repertoires in COVID-19. Data came from immunoSEQ multiplex PCR; TCRdb stores just in-frame clones and leaves some out. In the table there are 300,000 to 400,000 clones, about nine tenths of which are singletons. Sequences were obtained from peripheral blood. The receptor source for this set is a woman aged 30 to 39 with COVID-19, enrolled during active disease.

The J gene is TRBJ2-5, the V gene TRBV5-5; 9 nucleotides match TRBD1. Trimming removed 3 bases from V and 4 bases from J; junction bases left unmatched: 7. Looked up from germline, CDR1 is SGHKS and CDR2 is YYEKEE (reference sequence). This CDR3 spans 15 amino acids. CDR3 residues: CASSWWDRVIETQYF. CDR3 bases: TGTGCCAGCAGCTGGTGGGACAGGGTAATAGAGACCCAGTACTTC.

This clone was counted once. This chain joins TRBV21-1 and TRBJ1-5; the table's D call TRBD1 went unverified against the DNA. TRBV21-1 is deemed a pseudogene. The CDR3 runs to 16 residues. This chain's CDR3 is CASSRGQVRGDQPQHF. CDR3 DNA sequence: TGTGCCAGCAGCCGGGGACAGGTCAGGGGGGATCAGCCCCAGCATTTT.

The gene calls are TRBV5-1 and TRBJ2-1, with 10 bases lining up with TRBD2. Germline values: CDR1 SGHRS, CDR2 YFSETQ. Trimming removed 1 base from V and 1 base from J; junction bases left unmatched: 2. CDR3 length equals 16 residues. Here the CDR3 reads CASSLILAGSYNEQFF. DNA of the CDR3: TGCGCCAGCAGCTTGATACTAGCGGGATCCTACAATGAGCAGTTCTTC.

V usage is TRBV2 and J usage is TRBJ1-5; no clear D. V lost 4 bases and J lost 6, with 10 bases in between. CDR3 length equals 13 residues. Germline values: CDR1 SNHLY, CDR2 FYNNEI. CDR3 sequence (DNA): TGTGCCAGCAGTGGGGAGGGAGTTCAGCCCCAGCATTTT. The encoded protein is CASSGEGVQPQHF.

The rearrangement links TRBV4-1 to TRBJ1-5; no clear D. The CDR3 sequence is 15 residues long. Germline lookup yields CDR1 MGHRA and CDR2 YSYEKL. Trimming left V 4 bases short and J 5 bases short, with 15 bases between. The chain's CDR3 is CASSPGSGPDQPQHF. In DNA, the CDR3 is TGCGCCAGCAGCCCGGGAAGCGGGCCAGATCAGCCCCAGCATTTT.

The chain uses TRBV24-1 and TRBJ2-1, with D hard to call. There are 14 residues in the CDR3. V lost 3 bases to trimming and J lost 10 bases, with 15 bases between them. Germline assignment: CDR1 KGHDR and CDR2 SFDVKD. CDR3 protein: CATSDQPGSREQFF. The CDR3 DNA sequence: TGTGCCACCAGTGATCAGCCGGGTTCCCGCGAGCAGTTCTTC.

CDR3 residues: CASRLTGQGGGYTF. The CDR3 DNA reads as TGTGCCAGCAGACTTACGGGACAGGGGGGAGGCTACACCTTC. The chain links TRBV27 to TRBJ1-2, with 11 bases matching TRBD1. This CDR3 has 14 residues. The ends lost 6 bases at V and 8 bases at J; junction bases unmatched: 8. CDR1 and CDR2 from the germline V gene are MNHEY and SMNVEV (reference sequence).

The chain employs TRBV29-1 and TRBJ1-1, with D possibly matching TRBD1 (5 bases). Looked up from germline, CDR1 is SQVTM and CDR2 is ANQGSEA. The CDR3 runs to 14 residues. Trimming took off 4 bases at V and 4 bases at J, with 16 bases between the two ends. The CDR3, as DNA: TGCAGCGTTGGGGCTTGGGGGACTATCACTGAAGCTTTCTTT. It translates to CSVGAWGTITEAFF.

The chain combines TRBV19 with TRBJ2-5; unclear D gene. Germline V gene lookup returns CDR1 LNHDA and CDR2 SQIVND (reference sequence). The CDR3 sequence is 13 residues long. The V gene lost 6 bases and the J gene lost 5 bases, with 13 bases spanning the gap. For the CDR3, the DNA is TGTGCCAGTAGAGGCTCCCCGGAGGAGACCCAGTACTTC. It is translated as CASRGSPEETQYF.

This chain uses TRBV11-1 with TRBJ2-5; 9 bases line up with TRBD1. V trimming: 5 bases; J trimming: 5 bases; junction bases outside the gene matches: 9. This CDR3 has 15 amino acids. The germline V gene encodes CDR1 SGHAT and CDR2 FQDESV (reference sequence). The CDR3, as DNA: TGTGCCAGCAGCCCGCGGACAGGGGTAGGGGAGACCCAGTACTTC. Translated: CASSPRTGVGETQYF.

This chain uses TRBV18 with TRBJ2-2; 9 nucleotides align to TRBD1. Per the germline V gene, CDR1 is KGHSH and CDR2 is LQKENI. The CDR3 length is 17 residues. J was trimmed by 7 bases and V by 2 bases; bases with no gene match: 11. CDR3 coding DNA: TGTGCCAGCTCACCAAGTGCGGGACAGGGAACGAGCGGGGAGCTGTTTTTT. It translates to CASSPSAGQGTSGELFF.

V usage is TRBV19 and J usage is TRBJ2-3; the match to TRBD2 covers 8 bases. In germline, CDR1 is LNHDA, CDR2 SQIVND (reference sequence). This CDR3 has 17 amino acids. V lost 11 bases and J lost 2; bases outside the gene matches: 18. The CDR3 reads CAVMGRESGSLTDTQYF. DNA for the CDR3: TGTGCCGTGATGGGGAGGGAAAGCGGGAGTCTCACAGATACGCAGTATTTT.

The chain uses TRBV4-1 and TRBJ2-3, with TRBD2 identical over 9 bases. Trimming removed 1 base from V and 5 bases from J; junction bases left unmatched: 7. From germline, CDR1 is MGHRA and CDR2 YSYEKL. The CDR3 has 16 residues. CDR3 nucleotide sequence: TGCGCCAGCAGCCAAGGTATAGCGGGAGAAGGAGATACGCAGTATTTT. This sequence encodes CASSQGIAGEGDTQYF.

This clone appeared a single time. The DNA for the CDR3 is TGTGCCAGCAGCTTGGGTAGCTCAGGGACATCTGCTAACTATGGCTACACCTTC. Protein product: CASSLGSSGTSANYGYTF. The chain couples TRBV7-2 to TRBJ1-2; possibly TRBD1 for D (6 bases). The CDR3 sequence is 18 residues long. Germline V gene data show CDR1 as SGHTA and CDR2 as FQGNSA. V was trimmed by 3 bases and J by 0 bases, leaving 20 bases between them.

The chain joins TRBV2 to TRBJ2-5; 8 bases fit TRBD2. The germline gives CDR1 SNHLY, CDR2 FYNNEI. V trimming: 6 bases; J trimming: 1 base; junction bases outside the gene matches: 10. The CDR3 consists of 16 residues. This CDR3 is CASRSRGGSIQETQYF. The CDR3 region has the DNA TGTGCCAGCAGGAGCCGGGGGGGGTCCATCCAAGAGACCCAGTACTTC.

This chain connects TRBV6-5 to TRBJ2-1, with a possible D match to TRBD2 (7 bases). In germline, CDR1 is MNHEY, CDR2 SVGAGI. Trimming shortened V by 6 bases and J by 4 bases, and 16 bases separated the two germline ends. The CDR3 consists of 15 residues. CDR3 protein: CASSKGGGPYNEQFF. The CDR3 DNA reads as TGTGCCAGCAGCAAGGGGGGAGGGCCTTACAATGAGCAGTTCTTC.

The CDR3 DNA is TGCAGCGTGGGACTAGCGGGGAACTACGAGCAGTACTTC. Translating gives CSVGLAGNYEQYF. The rearrangement joins TRBV29-1 to TRBJ2-7, with 13 bases lining up with TRBD2. The J segment lost 3 bases and the V segment lost 6 bases, leaving 2 bases of the junction unmatched. CDR1 SQVTM and CDR2 ANQGSEA come from the germline V gene. The CDR3 is 13 residues long.

The V gene is TRBV3-1 (or the pseudogene TRBV3-2), the J gene TRBJ1-1; tentative D call: TRBD1 (5 bases). Germline values: CDR1 LGHDT, CDR2 YNNKEL (reference sequence). The CDR3 totals 16 residues. Trimming took off 0 bases at V and 1 base at J, with 12 bases between the two ends. CDR3 sequence (DNA): TGTGCCAGCAGCCAAGAGGTCAGGGCGGCGAACACTGAAGCTTTCTTT. Its protein product is CASSQEVRAANTEAFF.